This passage covers 15 T cell receptor beta chains from one sample sequenced in a study of blood T cell repertoires in COVID-19 (dated by TCRdb to the early 2020s). The receptor library was made with the immunoSEQ multiplex PCR assay. TCRdb's version of the immuneACCESS table is confined to in-frame rearrangements and falls short of the full clone set. An unresolved V gene accounts for under half of the shortfall where checked; the remainder is of unknown origin. The sample table lists some 120,000 clones, 88% of them with a count of one. Together, the top ten hold less than 2% of the sample. Sequenced input: peripheral blood. Source of these receptors: a human donor in a cohort sampled during active COVID-19.

The V gene is TRBV5-4, the J gene TRBJ2-2; 7 bases match TRBD1. V trimming: 2 bases; J trimming: 2 bases; junction bases outside the gene matches: 9. Germline lookup yields CDR1 SGHNT and CDR2 YYREEE (reference sequence). This CDR3 contains 17 residues. DNA for the CDR3: TGTGCCAGCAGCTTTTATCCGGGACAGACAAACACCGGGGAGCTGTTTTTT. Translating it yields CASSFYPGQTNTGELFF.

This clone was counted a few times. This chain uses TRBV19 with TRBJ1-1, with TRBD1 identical over 9 bases. The CDR3 is 13 residues long. CDR1 LNHDA and CDR2 SQIVND come from the germline V gene (reference sequence). V was clipped by 7 bases and J by 4 bases; unmatched bases: 4. The CDR3, as DNA: TGTGCCAGTACCTGGACAGGGGCCACTGAAGCTTTCTTT. Its protein is CASTWTGATEAFF. Using reference TRBV19 and TRBJ1-1 for the parts outside the CDR3, the full variable domain is DGGITQSPKYLFRKEGQNVTLSCEQNLNHDAMYWYRQDPGQGLRLIYYSQIVNDFQKGDIAEGYSVSREKKESFPLTVTSAQKNPTAFYLCASTWTGATEAFFGQGTRLTVV.

This chain uses TRBV28 with TRBJ2-1; D unresolved. Germline CDR1 is MDHEN and CDR2 is SYDVKM. The CDR3 spans 14 residues. The germline V and J ends were trimmed by 1 base and 9 bases, with 13 bases remaining between them. CDR3 protein: CASSLSTHSSEQFF. CDR3 nucleotides: TGTGCCAGCAGTTTATCCACCCACAGTTCTGAGCAGTTCTTC.

In its sample, this clone was seen once. The chain links TRBV6-2 or TRBV6-3 to TRBJ2-5; D unresolved. The germline CDR1 and CDR2 sequences are MNHEY and SVGEGT. The length of the CDR3 is 12 residues. V was trimmed by 4 bases and J by 0 bases, leaving 3 bases between them. CDR3: CASSSNQETQYF. The CDR3 nucleotides read TGTGCCAGCAGTTCAAACCAAGAGACCCAGTACTTC.

This chain joins TRBV13 and TRBJ1-5; 9 nucleotides line up with TRBD1. The CDR3 runs to 17 residues. With V trimmed by 5 bases and J by 6 bases, 14 bases remained unmatched. Germline values: CDR1 PRHDT, CDR2 FYEKMQ (reference sequence). Written as DNA, the CDR3 is TGTGCCAGCAGCCTCTCGAGGGACAGGGTTTTCGGTCAGCCCCAGCATTTT. Translating it yields CASSLSRDRVFGQPQHF.

The rearrangement joins TRBV10-3 to TRBJ2-7, with D possibly being TRBD1 (6 bases). V dropped 0 bases and J dropped 2 bases, with 11 bases sitting between them. This CDR3 comprises 15 residues. Germline lookup yields CDR1 ENHRY and CDR2 SYGVKD. The CDR3 here is CAISESRTVTYEQYF. The CDR3 DNA is TGTGCCATCAGTGAGTCTAGGACAGTGACCTACGAGCAGTACTTC.

This chain connects TRBV3-1 (or the pseudogene TRBV3-2) to TRBJ1-2; D might be TRBD1 (6 bases). This CDR3 is built from 14 residues. Trimming stripped 5 bases from V and 3 bases from J, with 13 bases between. CDR1 LGHDT and CDR2 YNNKEL come from the germline V gene (reference sequence). CDR3 sequence reads: CASSGHREDYGYTF. Here the CDR3 DNA reads TGTGCCAGCAGCGGCCACAGGGAAGACTATGGCTACACCTTC.

The chain has TRBV5-1 and TRBJ2-1; D may be TRBD2 (6 bases). The length of the CDR3 is 16 residues. V lost 4 bases, J lost 5 bases, and 19 bases lay in between. The germline CDR1 and CDR2 sequences are SGHRS and YFSETQ. The DNA for the CDR3 is TGCGCCAGCAGCCCCAGGGTAGGTGGCGGGGACAATGAGCAGTTCTTC. Its translation: CASSPRVGGGDNEQFF.

This chain links TRBV3-1 (or the pseudogene TRBV3-2) with TRBJ1-1; weak D call: TRBD1 (6 bases). This CDR3 is built from 14 residues. Per the germline V gene, CDR1 is LGHDT and CDR2 is YNNKEL (reference sequence). Deletions cut 2 bases from V and 8 bases from J, with 15 bases between. CDR3: CASSQTGTTPEAFF. For the CDR3, the DNA is TGTGCCAGCAGCCAAACCGGGACAACCCCCGAAGCTTTCTTT.

The J gene is TRBJ1-5, the V gene TRBV7-2; 9 nucleotides align to TRBD1. CDR3 size: 16 residues. CDR1 and CDR2 from the germline V gene are SGHTA and FQGNSA. The V gene end was trimmed by 1 base and the J gene end by 5 bases; junction bases not matched to a gene: 6. The CDR3 nucleotides are TGTGCCAGCAGCTTAGGAGGGACAGGGTGGGATCAGCCCCAGCATTTT. It specifies CASSLGGTGWDQPQHF.

The CDR3 spells CASSLRARSTSGRVDEQFF. For the CDR3, the DNA is TGCGCCAGCAGCCTAAGGGCGAGGTCGACGAGCGGGAGGGTGGATGAGCAGTTCTTC. The J gene is TRBJ2-1, the V gene TRBV4-1; 10 bases match TRBD2. The germline V gene has CDR1 MGHRA and CDR2 YSYEKL. The CDR3 totals 19 residues. The trim removed 4 bases at V and 8 bases at J, leaving 20 bases unmatched.

The CDR3 is CASSQDRAGYYGYTF. The DNA for the CDR3 is TGTGCCAGCAGCCAAGATAGAGCAGGCTACTATGGCTACACCTTC. The chain carries TRBV4-2 and TRBJ1-2; D gene uncertain. The CDR3 is 15 amino acids. CDR1 and CDR2 from the germline V gene are LGHNA and YNFKEQ. V lost 0 bases and J lost 3, with 11 bases in between.

This chain connects TRBV10-3 to TRBJ2-5; 7 bases match TRBD1. CDR3 length: 15 amino acids. V gave up 3 bases and J gave up 4 bases; unmatched junction bases: 8. Germline CDR1 ENHRY, CDR2 SYGVKD. The CDR3 here is CAISDPRGSRETQYF. The CDR3 nucleotides are TGTGCCATCAGTGACCCCAGGGGGTCTCGAGAGACCCAGTACTTC.

This clone was detected only once. This chain uses TRBV6-5 with TRBJ2-3; D possibly corresponds to TRBD1 (6 bases). The CDR3 sequence is 14 residues long. Trimming shortened V by 7 bases and J by 8 bases, and 19 bases separated the two germline ends. Germline loops: CDR1 MNHEY, CDR2 SVGAGI. CDR3 sequence reads: CASTQTGRGFTQYF. CDR3 DNA: TGTGCCAGCACCCAGACAGGAAGAGGGTTTACGCAGTATTTT.

The chain links TRBV28 to TRBJ2-7; 7 bases fit TRBD2. This CDR3 is built from 14 residues. The V segment lost 2 bases and the J segment 3 bases; nucleotides outside the gene matches: 4. Germline CDR1 is MDHEN and CDR2 is SYDVKM. The CDR3 is CASSLGGGGYEQYF. In DNA, the CDR3 is TGTGCCAGCAGTTTAGGGGGGGGAGGCTACGAGCAGTACTTC.